One and the same sample provided the 25 T cell receptor beta chains below, sequenced in a study of blood T cells in healthy people across ages. It was with a sample-barcoded 5' primer and a J-beta primer mix that a second PCR of roughly 7 to 12 cycles was run. A single record per CDR3 protein comes from TCRdb applying MiXCR to the 5' RACE reads. The table records 800,000 or so distinct CDR3 sequences, roughly 25% of them present only once. This sample was shared with a second study, whose subject was T cells of mothers and their children.

The sequenced sample consisted of blood. Receptors originate from a boy aged 5-17 years in good health.

This clonotype was counted a few times. This sequence joins TRBV11-2 and TRBJ1-1, with TRBD1 as a possible D gene (6 bases). Germline V lookup: CDR1 SGHAT, CDR2 FQNNGV. The CDR3 totals 15 residues. Trimming cost V 5 bases and J 0 bases, with 13 bases left between them. The CDR3 DNA follows: TGTGCCAGCAGCGCATCGGGACAAATGAACACTGAAGCTTTCTTT. Its translation: CASSASGQMNTEAFF.

The rearrangement uses TRBV2 and TRBJ2-7; 7 nucleotides match TRBD2. Germline loops: CDR1 SNHLY, CDR2 FYNNEI. With 3 bases clipped from V and 3 bases from J, the junction kept 11 bases outside the gene matches. The CDR3 is 16 amino acids. CDR3 residues: CASSDPRRGRDYEQYF. DNA of the CDR3: TGTGCCAGCAGTGACCCCCGGCGGGGGAGGGACTACGAGCAGTACTTC.

The J gene is TRBJ2-4, the V gene TRBV13, with 7 bases aligning to TRBD1. J gave up 1 base and V 1 base, and 1 base lay outside the gene matches. There are 15 residues in the CDR3. Germline V gene data show CDR1 as PRHDT and CDR2 as FYEKMQ (reference sequence). The CDR3 region is CASSLEQGAKNIQYF. The DNA for the CDR3 is TGTGCCAGCAGCTTAGAACAGGGGGCCAAAAACATTCAGTACTTC. Based on the CDR3 plus reference TRBV13 and TRBJ2-4, the full variable domain is AAGVIQSPRHLIKEKRETATLKCYPIPRHDTVYWYQQGPGQDPQFLISFYEKMQSDKGSIPDRFSAQQFSDYHSELNMSSLELGDSALYFCASSLEQGAKNIQYFGAGTRLSVL.

The table lists this clonotype with a few counts. The chain joins TRBV6-2 or TRBV6-3 to TRBJ1-2, with a tentative D call TRBD1 (6 bases). The germline V gene encodes CDR1 MNHEY and CDR2 SVGEGT. Deletions cut 6 bases from V and 2 bases from J, with 7 bases between. The CDR3 spans 12 residues. CDR3 sequence: CASSTGNYGYTF. CDR3 nucleotide sequence: TGTGCCAGCAGCACAGGGAACTATGGCTACACCTTC.

This clonotype was observed a few times. The chain has TRBV9 and TRBJ2-3, with 8 bases aligning to TRBD2. V shed 6 bases, J shed 1 base, and the junction held 4 bases outside the gene matches. This CDR3 has 14 amino acids. CDR1 SGDLS and CDR2 YYNGEE come from the germline V gene. CDR3 DNA sequence: TGTGCCAGCACGGGACTAGGAGGCACAGATACGCAGTATTTT. Protein product: CASTGLGGTDTQYF. Filled out from reference TRBV9 and TRBJ2-3, the complete variable domain reads DSGVTQTPKHLITATGQRVTLRCSPRSGDLSVYWYQQSLDQGLQFLIQYYNGEERAKGNILERFSAQQFPDLHSELNLSSLELGDSALYFCASTGLGGTDTQYFGPGTRLTVL.

The chain is built from TRBV2 and TRBJ1-6; D call uncertain. Germline V gives CDR1 SNHLY, CDR2 FYNNEI. Trimming cost V 4 bases and J 5 bases, with 9 bases left between them. The CDR3 totals 14 residues. The CDR3: CASSVTEDNSPLHF. The CDR3 region has the DNA TGTGCCAGCAGTGTTACAGAAGATAATTCACCCCTCCACTTT. The entire variable domain, with the rest obtained from reference TRBV2 and TRBJ1-6, is as follows: EPEVTQTPSHQVTQMGQEVILRCVPISNHLYFYWYRQILGQKVEFLVSFYNNEISEKSEIFDDQFSVERPDGSNFTLKIRSTKLEDSAMYFCASSVTEDNSPLHFGNGTRLTVT.

The V gene is TRBV7-2, the J gene TRBJ2-5; 15 bases map to TRBD2. Germline V lookup: CDR1 SGHTA, CDR2 FQGNSA. V trimming: 5 bases; J trimming: 4 bases; junction bases outside the gene matches: 5. The CDR3 contains 16 residues. The chain's CDR3 is CASSPWTSGRGETQYF. The DNA of the CDR3 is TGTGCCAGCAGCCCTTGGACTAGCGGGAGGGGAGAGACCCAGTACTTC.

The V and J genes are TRBV6-2 or TRBV6-3 and TRBJ1-1; 8 bases are a match to TRBD1. Trimming cost V 2 bases and J 0 bases; bases outside gene matches: 5. Germline V gene data show CDR1 as MNHEY and CDR2 as SVGEGT. The CDR3 totals 16 residues. The CDR3 DNA reads TGTGCCAGCAGTTACGTGGCAGGGGGCATGAACACTGAAGCTTTCTTT. It is translated as CASSYVAGGMNTEAFF.

The chain joins TRBV20-1 to TRBJ2-5, with 15 nucleotides matching TRBD2. There are 17 residues in the CDR3. From germline, CDR1 is DFQATT and CDR2 SNEGSKA (reference sequence). Trimming took 2 bases from V and 5 from J; bases not matched to a gene: 9. The CDR3 reads CSARPRGTSGRFETQYF. CDR3 DNA sequence: TGCAGTGCTAGACCACGGGGGACTAGCGGGAGGTTCGAGACCCAGTACTTC.

This clonotype was counted a few times. CDR3 nucleotides: TGCGCCAGCAGCCAAGACCCGGCGGGGAACACCGGGGAGCTGTTTTTT. Translation gives CASSQDPAGNTGELFF. This rearrangement joins TRBV4-3 to TRBJ2-2, with D maybe TRBD2 (5 bases). Germline assignment: CDR1 LGHNA and CDR2 YSLEER. The CDR3 extends over 16 amino acids. Trimming pared 0 bases from V and 1 base from J, leaving 9 bases between.

V and J are TRBV4-1 and TRBJ1-6, with TRBD1 as a possible D gene (6 bases). V lost 4 bases, J lost 7 bases, and 20 bases lay in between. CDR1 MGHRA and CDR2 YSYEKL come from the germline V gene. This CDR3 comprises 17 residues. The CDR3 loop is CASSLNSGGATNSPLHF. The CDR3 DNA follows: TGCGCCAGCAGCCTGAACTCCGGGGGCGCAACCAATTCACCCCTCCACTTT.

This clonotype was seen repeatedly, ten times or more. The rearrangement joins TRBV20-1 to TRBJ2-7, with D possibly TRBD1 on 5 matching bases. V lost 0 bases and J lost 3, with 9 bases in between. This CDR3 region has 13 residues. Looked up from germline, CDR1 is DFQATT and CDR2 is SNEGSKA (reference sequence). The CDR3 sequence is CSARDATDYEQYF. The CDR3 DNA sequence: TGCAGTGCTAGAGATGCGACAGACTACGAGCAGTACTTC.

The V call is TRBV29-1, the J call TRBJ2-1, with D perhaps TRBD1 (5 bases). The CDR3 runs 12 residues. The germline V gene has CDR1 SQVTM and CDR2 ANQGSEA. V dropped 0 bases and J dropped 9 bases, with 9 bases sitting between them. The CDR3 loop is CSVEDIGVEQFF. The DNA for the CDR3 is TGCAGCGTTGAAGATATAGGGGTTGAGCAGTTCTTC.

This sequence joins TRBV7-9 and TRBJ1-2; tentatively, D is TRBD1 (6 bases). Per germline, CDR1 SEHNR and CDR2 FQNEAQ (reference sequence). The CDR3 contains 14 residues. Between the trimmed V and J ends, which lost 3 bases and 3 bases, there was a span of 11 bases. CDR3 bases: TGTGCCAGCAGCTTCCTACAGGGTGACTATGGCTACACCTTC. Translated, it gives CASSFLQGDYGYTF.

The V call is TRBV2, the J call TRBJ1-2; no clear D. V lost 6 bases to trimming and J lost 0 bases, with 14 bases between them. Germline values: CDR1 SNHLY, CDR2 FYNNEI. This CDR3 has 15 amino acids. For the CDR3, the DNA is TGTGCCAGCAGACTAACCAAGGACTCTAACTATGGCTACACCTTC. This encodes CASRLTKDSNYGYTF.

This clonotype has just a few counts. This chain connects TRBV6-5 to TRBJ2-6, with a possible D match to TRBD2 (5 bases). Germline V CDR1 and CDR2: MNHEY, SVGAGI. The ends were cut back, 6 bases at V and 0 bases at J, with 12 bases in the middle. The CDR3 has 16 amino acids. CDR3 residues: CASREGGDSGANVLTF. The CDR3 DNA reads as TGTGCCAGCAGGGAAGGAGGAGACTCTGGGGCCAACGTCCTGACTTTC.

The chain carries TRBV20-1 and TRBJ2-5; D perhaps matches TRBD1 (6 bases). Germline values: CDR1 DFQATT, CDR2 SNEGSKA (reference sequence). CDR3 length: 12 residues. The V end was cut by 4 bases, the J end by 7 bases, with 13 bases between. In nucleotides, the CDR3 is TGCAGTGCTATCCAGGGGTCGGGGACCCAGTACTTC. Its protein product is CSAIQGSGTQYF.

The rearrangement links TRBV20-1 to TRBJ1-3; D is uncertain. The CDR3 runs to 16 residues. Trimming pared 4 bases from V and 2 bases from J, leaving 18 bases between. Looked up from germline, CDR1 is DFQATT and CDR2 is SNEGSKA (reference sequence). The CDR3 DNA sequence: TGCAGTGCTAAACCCCGGGGTCCCGGGGCTGGAAACACCATATATTTT. It codes for CSAKPRGPGAGNTIYF.

A few counts support this clonotype. The chain employs TRBV5-1 and TRBJ2-1; tentatively, D is TRBD2 (7 bases). Germline CDR1 and CDR2: SGHRS and YFSETQ. The CDR3 is made up of 15 amino acids. V lost 4 bases and J lost 2, with 13 bases in between. CDR3 DNA sequence: TGCGCCAGCAGCCGGGGGGCGCTGACCTACAATGAGCAGTTCTTC. This encodes CASSRGALTYNEQFF.

The chain combines TRBV6-6 with TRBJ1-5; D call uncertain. The V and J ends lost 1 base and 5 bases respectively, with 9 bases between them. CDR3 length: 14 amino acids. CDR1 and CDR2 (germline): MNHNY, SVGAGI (reference sequence). CDR3: CASSYFESDQPQHF. The CDR3 region has the DNA TGTGCCAGCAGTTACTTTGAATCGGATCAGCCCCAGCATTTT.

This clonotype turned up a few times. The CDR3 protein is CASSLAAVVGKTQYF. CDR3 nucleotide sequence: TGCGCCAGCAGCTTGGCCGCCGTGGTGGGCAAGACCCAGTACTTC. The rearrangement links TRBV5-1 to TRBJ2-5; D not resolved. V lost 0 bases and J 6 bases, leaving 15 bases between the germline ends. Germline values: CDR1 SGHRS, CDR2 YFSETQ. CDR3 length equals 15 residues.

The rearrangement joins TRBV2 to TRBJ2-3; D might be TRBD2 (6 bases). V lost 5 bases and J 5 bases, leaving 17 bases between the germline ends. The CDR3 extends over 15 amino acids. Germline CDR1 and CDR2: SNHLY and FYNNEI. The CDR3 DNA reads as TGTGCCAGCAGTCGTGAGGGAGGAGCGAAAGATACGCAGTATTTT. Translating it yields CASSREGGAKDTQYF.

This clonotype was observed a handful of times. J is TRBJ1-1 and V is TRBV28; 8 bases are shared with TRBD1. Trimming at V came to 2 bases and at J to 0 bases, leaving 5 bases not matched to a gene. CDR3 length: 16 residues. The germline gives CDR1 MDHEN, CDR2 SYDVKM. The DNA of the CDR3 is TGTGCCAGCAGTTTACCAGGGGGCCCCCTGAACACTGAAGCTTTCTTT. It codes for CASSLPGGPLNTEAFF.

The chain couples TRBV6-5 to TRBJ2-5, with D perhaps matching TRBD1 (5 bases). The J call may be wrong; the DNA end is better matched by TRBJ2-7. Germline V gene sequence: CDR1 MNHEY, CDR2 SVGAGI. The CDR3 runs to 11 residues. The CDR3: CASSPGAEQYF. Here the CDR3 DNA reads TGTGCCAGCAGTCCTGGGGCCGAGCAGTACTTC.

This clonotype was observed once. V gene TRBV6-5 combines with J gene TRBJ2-4; D is perhaps TRBD1 (6 bases). The germline gives CDR1 MNHEY, CDR2 SVGAGI. Trimming shortened V by 5 bases and J by 3 bases, and 17 bases separated the two germline ends. The length of the CDR3 is 16 residues. The CDR3, as DNA: TGTGCCAGCAGTCGGGGAAGGGGGTTTGGCAAAAACATTCAGTACTTC. As protein: CASSRGRGFGKNIQYF.